This T cell receptor beta chain was sequenced in a study of glioma-infiltrating T cells. Germline-derived CDR1 and CDR2 are LGHNA and YSLEER. CDR3 size: 15 residues. The V end lost 0 bases, the J end lost 6 bases, and 13 bases lay between the germline ends. This clonotype showed up many times. Antigen specificity is unknown. Using RNA template, CDR3s of TCR alpha and beta were amplified with iRepertoire arm-PCR. TCRdb processed the multiplex PCR reads anew with MiXCR; each CDR3 protein has one entry. Seen here are 100,000 to 150,000 distinct CDR3 sequences, 23% observed once, and the top ten hold roughly 15%. Study outcomes and limitations: Tissue-blood divergence was below expectation in non-neoplastic patients, above in gliomas. Tissue and blood shared very few CDR3 sequences.

The V and J genes are TRBV4-3 and TRBJ2-3, with unresolved D. Specimen: glioma tissue, nonneoplastic brain tissue, or PBMCs (not recorded which). The receptor was derived from a human donor with low-grade glioma or glioblastoma, undergoing nonglioma brain surgery, or in good health (not recorded which). The CDR3 DNA follows: TGCGCCAGCAGCCAAGATCCCCTAAGGGTGGATACGCAGTATTTT. It specifies CASSQDPLRVDTQYF.